A single sample gave rise to the 28 T cell receptor beta chains below, sequenced in a study of identical twins. TCRdb recomputed calls from the 5' RACE reads with MiXCR, one row per CDR3 protein. This table holds some 660,000 distinct CDR3 sequences, 8.6% found once. The data were also submitted as part of a second study, on yellow fever vaccine responses in identical twins.

Sequencing used PBMCs. These receptors came from a woman between 18 and 29 years old in good health.

This clonotype was seen only a few times. The J gene is TRBJ1-2, the V gene TRBV5-1, with 8 bases matching TRBD1. V shed 5 bases and J 7 bases; nucleotides not matched to a gene: 10. There are 14 residues in the CDR3. CDR1 is SGHRS, CDR2 YFSETQ, per germline. CDR3 loop: CASRSQTGVAGYTF. CDR3 DNA: TGCGCCAGCAGATCACAGACAGGGGTAGCTGGCTACACCTTC.

The rearrangement uses TRBV5-4 and TRBJ2-1; the match to TRBD1 covers 7 bases. CDR1 is SGHNT and CDR2 is YYREEE in the germline V gene (reference sequence). V shed 4 bases, J shed 8 bases, and the junction held 15 bases outside the gene matches. The CDR3 contains 16 residues. The CDR3 coding sequence is TGTGCCAGCAGCCGGGTCCCACGGAGAGGGGGCGATGAGCAGTTCTTC. Amino acid sequence: CASSRVPRRGGDEQFF.

There are a few counts of this clonotype. The chain has TRBV15 and TRBJ2-2; D might be TRBD2 (6 bases). The CDR3 length is 17 residues. V lost 3 bases and J lost 6, with 20 bases in between. The germline gives CDR1 LNHNV, CDR2 YYDKDF (reference sequence). CDR3 amino acids: CATSSGESLARAGELFF. CDR3 coding DNA: TGTGCCACCAGCAGTGGTGAGAGCCTAGCGAGGGCCGGGGAGCTGTTTTTT.

V gene TRBV4-1 combines with J gene TRBJ2-7; 7 nucleotides line up with TRBD2. The germline V gene has CDR1 MGHRA and CDR2 YSYEKL. This CDR3 comprises 15 residues. V lost 0 bases and J lost 6; bases outside the gene matches: 8. The CDR3 is CASSQDRTSILEQYF. CDR3 nucleotide sequence: TGCGCCAGCAGCCAAGATAGGACTAGTATTCTCGAGCAGTACTTC.

V gene TRBV21-1 combines with J gene TRBJ2-3; TRBD1 is taken as the D call from the table, unchecked against the DNA. TRBV21-1 is a pseudogene locus. This CDR3 region has 16 residues. The CDR3 is CASSHLYRGCWNTQYF. CDR3 DNA: TGTGCCAGCAGCCACCTCTACAGGGGATGTTGGAATACGCAGTATTTT.

This clonotype was recorded at least ten times. The rearrangement joins TRBV20-1 to TRBJ2-7, with a tentative D call TRBD1 (5 bases). CDR1 is DFQATT and CDR2 is SNEGSKA in the germline V gene (reference sequence). Trimming took off 2 bases at V and 2 bases at J, with 13 bases between the two ends. This CDR3 is 14 amino acids long. CDR3 region: CSARLRGAAYEQYF. DNA for the CDR3: TGCAGTGCTAGATTGCGTGGGGCAGCCTACGAGCAGTACTTC.

The chain has TRBV7-2 and TRBJ2-5, with unresolved D. CDR1 and CDR2 (germline): SGHTA, FQGNSA. The CDR3 totals 16 residues. V shed 2 bases and J shed 3 bases, with 16 bases lying between them. The CDR3 region has the DNA TGTGCCAGCAGCTTACCCCCGGCGGTTTTTGAAGAGACCCAGTACTTC. Translated, it gives CASSLPPAVFEETQYF. Full variable domain (outside the CDR3, taken from reference TRBV7-2 and TRBJ2-5): GAGVSQSPSNKVTEKGKDVELRCDPISGHTALYWYRQSLGQGLEFLIYFQGNSAPDKSGLPSDRFSAERTGGSVSTLTIQRTQQEDSAVYLCASSLPPAVFEETQYFGPGTRLLVL.

This clonotype was detected only a few times. The V call is TRBV6-1, the J call TRBJ1-2; the D gene is possibly TRBD1 (5 bases). Germline loops: CDR1 MNHNS, CDR2 SASEGT. The V gene lost 8 bases and the J gene lost 2 bases, with 15 bases spanning the gap. The CDR3 sequence is 14 residues long. CDR3 residues: CASSIRGRNYGYTF. Here the CDR3 DNA reads TGTGCCAGCTCAATACGGGGGAGAAACTATGGCTACACCTTC.

This clonotype was recorded at least ten times. The J gene is TRBJ2-3, the V gene TRBV12-3 or TRBV12-4, with D perhaps assigned TRBD1 or TRBD2 (5 bases each). CDR3 length equals 14 residues. Trimming removed 2 bases from V and 1 base from J, with 7 bases in between. The CDR3 loop reads CASSLRDGTDTQYF. In nucleotides, the CDR3 is TGTGCCAGCAGTTTAAGGGACGGCACAGATACGCAGTATTTT.

This clonotype has only a few counts. The chain carries TRBV2 and TRBJ2-5; D gene uncertain. From germline, CDR1 is SNHLY and CDR2 FYNNEI. The CDR3 has 15 amino acids. V lost 1 base to trimming and J lost 5 bases, with 14 bases between them. DNA for the CDR3: TGTGCCAGCAGTGAAGGACGCCTAGAGCTTGAGACCCAGTACTTC. This sequence encodes CASSEGRLELETQYF.

Many counts were recorded for this clonotype. The genes are TRBV4-2 and TRBJ2-7; D is unresolved. The germline V gene has CDR1 LGHNA and CDR2 YNFKEQ. The CDR3 is 16 amino acids. Trimming removed 0 bases from V and 1 base from J, with 13 bases in between. This CDR3 reads CASSQEGASHSYEQYF. CDR3 sequence (DNA): TGTGCCAGCAGCCAAGAAGGCGCCAGCCATTCCTACGAGCAGTACTTC.

The rearrangement links TRBV4-1 to TRBJ1-5, with 7 bases identical to TRBD1. V shed 0 bases and J 3 bases; nucleotides not matched to a gene: 5. CDR3 size: 16 residues. Germline V gene sequence: CDR1 MGHRA, CDR2 YSYEKL. The DNA for the CDR3 is TGCGCCAGCAGCCAAGAATCGGGACAGCCCAATCAGCCCCAGCATTTT. Its protein product is CASSQESGQPNQPQHF.

This clonotype has only a few counts. The genes are TRBV7-6 and TRBJ1-6, with D unresolved. This CDR3 has 14 amino acids. Per germline, CDR1 SGHVS and CDR2 FNYEAQ. V was clipped by 1 base and J by 6 bases, with 7 bases between them. CDR3 region: CASSLDQVNSPLHF. In DNA, the CDR3 is TGTGCCAGCAGCTTAGATCAGGTTAATTCACCCCTCCACTTT. Filled out from reference TRBV7-6 and TRBJ1-6, the complete variable domain reads GAGVSQSPRYKVTKRGQDVALRCDPISGHVSLYWYRQALGQGPEFLTYFNYEAQQDKSGLPNDRFSAERPEGSISTLTIQRTEQRDSAMYRCASSLDQVNSPLHFGNGTRLTVT.

This clonotype showed up just a few times. The CDR3 DNA is TGCAGTGCTAGTACAGGGAAGGTAACTGAAGCTTTCTTT. Its translation is CSASTGKVTEAFF. The genes are TRBV20-1 and TRBJ1-1, with TRBD1 as a possible D gene (6 bases). Looked up from germline, CDR1 is DFQATT and CDR2 is SNEGSKA (reference sequence). The CDR3 spans 13 residues. V was clipped by 3 bases and J by 5 bases, with 13 bases between them.

The chain is built from TRBV29-1 and TRBJ2-7; D remains unclear. Per germline, CDR1 SQVTM and CDR2 ANQGSEA. The CDR3 extends over 12 amino acids. Trimming cost V 4 bases and J 7 bases, with 14 bases left between them. CDR3 coding DNA: TGCAGCGTTGGTGCGAGTCAGCAGGAGCAGTACTTC. Its protein product is CSVGASQQEQYF.

This clonotype was seen only a few times. The chain joins TRBV6-2 or TRBV6-3 to TRBJ2-1, with D possibly matching TRBD2 (6 bases). V gave up 0 bases and J gave up 9 bases, with 9 bases separating them. The length of the CDR3 is 13 residues. CDR1 is MNHEY and CDR2 is SVGEGT in the germline V gene. In DNA form, the CDR3 reads TGTGCCAGCAGTTACTCGGGGGGAACTGAGCAGTTCTTC. It specifies CASSYSGGTEQFF.

This clonotype was picked up a small number of times. This chain links TRBV20-1 with TRBJ2-1; D may be TRBD2 (5 bases). V dropped 8 bases and J dropped 5 bases, with 19 bases sitting between them. The germline CDR1 and CDR2 sequences are DFQATT and SNEGSKA (reference sequence). The CDR3 extends over 14 amino acids. For the CDR3, the DNA is TGCAGTACGTTTGGCGGGTGGGAACACAATGAGCAGTTCTTC. Amino acid sequence: CSTFGGWEHNEQFF.

The CDR3 DNA reads TGTGCCAGCAGCTTGGATGGACTCAGCGATTCACCCCTCCACTTT. Translation: CASSLDGLSDSPLHF. J is TRBJ1-6 and V is TRBV5-6; no reliable D call. With 0 bases removed from V and 8 bases from J, the gap between germline ends came to 12 bases. The CDR3 is made up of 15 amino acids. The germline V gene has CDR1 SGHDT and CDR2 YYEEEE.

This clonotype was observed many times. The chain uses TRBV5-1 and TRBJ2-5; D not resolved. Per germline, CDR1 SGHRS and CDR2 YFSETQ. The CDR3 is 14 residues long. The V end was cut by 2 bases, the J end by 2 bases, with 10 bases between. CDR3 bases: TGCGCCAGCAGCTTTGGGTCAGTTCAAGAGACCCAGTACTTC. Translating it yields CASSFGSVQETQYF. The full variable domain, completed using reference TRBV5-1 and TRBJ2-5, is KAGVTQTPRYLIKTRGQQVTLSCSPISGHRSVSWYQQTPGQGLQFLFEYFSETQRNKGNFPGRFSGRQFSNSRSEMNVSTLELGDSALYLCASSFGSVQETQYFGPGTRLLVL.

In this sample, this clonotype turned up many times. The chain employs TRBV12-3 or TRBV12-4 and TRBJ2-1, with 7 nucleotides matching TRBD1. The CDR3 runs 13 residues. The V and J ends lost 7 bases and 7 bases, in that order; junction bases with no gene match: 7. The CDR3: CASTRQGRNEQFF. The CDR3 DNA reads TGTGCCAGCACCCGACAGGGTAGGAATGAGCAGTTCTTC.

The chain carries TRBV19 and TRBJ1-1; 8 bases map to TRBD1. Germline V CDR1 and CDR2: LNHDA, SQIVND (reference sequence). The trim removed 4 bases at V and 0 bases at J, leaving 1 base unmatched. CDR3 length equals 14 residues. CDR3 in DNA: TGTGCCAGTAGTAAGGACAGGGTGAACACTGAAGCTTTCTTT. Amino acid sequence: CASSKDRVNTEAFF.

V and J are TRBV20-1 and TRBJ2-7; the match to TRBD1 covers 8 bases. V was pared by 1 base and J by 2 bases, with 4 bases of the junction left unmatched. The CDR3 length is 14 residues. Germline CDR1 DFQATT, CDR2 SNEGSKA (reference sequence). DNA of the CDR3: TGCAGTGCTAGAGGGACAGGGAAGGCCTACGAGCAGTACTTC. It specifies CSARGTGKAYEQYF.

Only a few counts were recorded for this clonotype. The chain combines TRBV5-5 with TRBJ2-3; maybe TRBD1 (6 bases). The germline gives CDR1 SGHKS, CDR2 YYEKEE (reference sequence). Trimming removed 0 bases at V and 4 bases at J, with 12 bases between. The CDR3 spans 15 residues. CDR3 sequence (DNA): TGTGCCAGCAGCTTGGAAGGCAGGGGTGCAGATACGCAGTATTTT. Protein product: CASSLEGRGADTQYF.

This clonotype occurred a few times. The chain is built from TRBV2 and TRBJ2-7; D perhaps matches TRBD1 (5 bases). Germline CDR1 and CDR2: SNHLY and FYNNEI. CDR3 length: 11 residues. Trimming took 10 bases from V and 2 from J, leaving 9 bases between them. The DNA of the CDR3 is TGTGCCAACGACAGTACCTACGAGCAGTACTTC. Encoded protein: CANDSTYEQYF.

This clonotype appeared many times. The V and J genes are TRBV6-5 and TRBJ2-1; 9 positions match TRBD2. With V trimmed by 6 bases and J by 7 bases, 4 bases remained unmatched. CDR3 length: 13 amino acids. In germline, CDR1 is MNHEY, CDR2 SVGAGI. The DNA of the CDR3 is TGTGCCAGCAGAATTACTAGCGGGAATGAGCAGTTCTTC. It encodes CASRITSGNEQFF.

This clonotype was seen a handful of times. J is TRBJ1-2 and V is TRBV10-1; TRBD1 matches 10 bases. This CDR3 spans 16 amino acids. V was pared by 3 bases and J by 4 bases, with 8 bases of the junction left unmatched. The V gene's germline CDR1 is WNHNN and CDR2 SYGVQD (reference sequence). CDR3 nucleotide sequence: TGCGCCAGCAGTGAAACGACAGGGGGCGAGGGCTATGGCTACACCTTC. Its protein is CASSETTGGEGYGYTF.

This clonotype appeared a few times. The chain couples TRBV12-3 or TRBV12-4 to TRBJ2-1, with 13 bases matching TRBD2. The CDR3 extends over 15 amino acids. The V segment lost 5 bases and the J segment 9 bases; nucleotides outside the gene matches: 7. The CDR3 region is CASSRTSGRLGEQFF. CDR3 bases: TGTGCCAGCAGTCGGACTAGCGGGAGACTGGGTGAGCAGTTCTTC.

The chain uses TRBV4-1 and TRBJ2-1, with D possibly being TRBD2 (5 bases). Per germline, CDR1 MGHRA and CDR2 YSYEKL. V lost 3 bases, J lost 1 base, and 13 bases lay in between. The CDR3 extends over 16 amino acids. The CDR3 loop is CASSHPPSGSYNEQFF. DNA of the CDR3: TGCGCCAGCAGCCATCCCCCCTCGGGATCCTACAATGAGCAGTTCTTC.